The 27 T cell receptor beta chains listed next were all sequenced from one sample in a study of vaccination and CD4 T cells after COVID-19 (dated by TCRdb to 2022 to 2024). Library preparation employed PCR. Sequenced using an Illumina iSeq 100. DNA from cultured CD4+ T cells underwent TCR sequencing with the Oncomine TCR Beta short-read assay at the Johns Hopkins FTIC core. TCRdb trimmed the raw reads at Q25, called clones with MiXCR and kept productive beta chains. Each CDR3 protein appears once, grouped with its most common genes and DNA. Within this sample are 9,500 to 11,000 distinct CDR3 sequences, with 20% to 30% of them counted one time only. The ten biggest clones cover roughly 50% of the sample. No antigen has been assigned to these receptors. The sample's treatment or condition label is to be understood as: roughly 10-day PBMC culture with coronavirus spike peptide pools or control peptides (ViraFEST assay).

Sequences were derived from CD4+ T cells from blood, cultured in vitro, sampled before SARS-CoV-2 vaccination. These receptor sequences come from a human donor who received a COVID-19 vaccine.

Concerning this clonotype itself: A read error may account for a junction end that differs from germline. The J gene is TRBJ1-1, the V gene TRBV6-1; maybe TRBD1 (5 bases). This CDR3 is built from 14 residues. Germline CDR1 and CDR2: MNHNS and SASEGT. The CDR3 nucleotides are TGTGCCAGCAGTCGACAGACCATGAACACTAAAGCTTTCTTT. Translated, it gives CASSRQTMNTKAFF.

The chain couples TRBV10-3 to TRBJ1-3; 9 bases agree with TRBD1. CDR3 length: 16 residues. In germline, CDR1 is ENHRY, CDR2 SYGVKD. The ends lost 0 bases at V and 6 bases at J; junction bases unmatched: 6. The CDR3, as DNA: TGTGCCATCAGTGAGTCGCCGACAGGGGGTCCAAACACCATATATTTT. Translation gives CAISESPTGGPNTIYF.

The chain carries TRBV19 and TRBJ2-1; D not resolved. Germline V lookup: CDR1 LNHDA, CDR2 SQIVND (reference sequence). V was cut by 1 base and J by 5 bases, with 15 bases left in between. The CDR3 loop spans 16 amino acids. The CDR3, as DNA: TGTGCCAGTAGTATAGGAGGAGTTTTGAGGAACAATGAGCAGTTCTTC. Its translation: CASSIGGVLRNNEQFF.

This clonotype was seen a handful of times. The rearrangement joins TRBV7-2 to TRBJ2-7, with TRBD2 matching 14 bases. The V segment lost 3 bases and the J segment 5 bases; nucleotides outside the gene matches: 12. CDR1 and CDR2 (germline): SGHTA, FQGNSA. The CDR3 is 18 amino acids. CDR3 residues: CASSLPRRTSGGSHEQYF. The CDR3, as DNA: TGTGCCAGCAGCTTGCCTCGCCGGACTAGCGGGGGGAGCCACGAGCAGTACTTC.

This clonotype showed up just a few times. The rearrangement links TRBV12-3 or TRBV12-4 to TRBJ1-1, with a weak D call TRBD1 (6 bases). This CDR3 has 16 residues. V dropped 5 bases and J dropped 1 base, with 17 bases sitting between them. CDR3 residues: CASSPGASRANTEAFF. Here the CDR3 DNA reads TGTGCCAGCAGTCCGGGGGCTTCCAGGGCGAACACTGAAGCTTTCTTT.

Only a few counts were recorded for this clonotype. The V gene is TRBV2, the J gene TRBJ1-1, with D unclear. V was shortened by 7 bases and J by 11 bases, with 8 bases between the two germline ends. The CDR3 spans 9 residues. Looked up from germline, CDR1 is SNHLY and CDR2 is FYNNEI. The CDR3 loop reads CASIGVAFF. The CDR3 DNA reads as TGTGCCAGCATTGGGGTGGCTTTCTTT.

The CDR3 DNA is TGTGCCAGTAGTATGCTCTGGGCGGCGGGGAGCACAGATACGCAGTATTTT. Encoded protein: CASSMLWAAGSTDTQYF. This chain connects TRBV19 to TRBJ2-3; D might be TRBD2 (6 bases). The germline gives CDR1 LNHDA, CDR2 SQIVND (reference sequence). The CDR3 is 17 amino acids. Trimming stripped 3 bases from V and 0 bases from J, with 16 bases between.

The sample holds a few counts of this clonotype. This sequence joins TRBV7-2 and TRBJ1-1, with D maybe TRBD1 (6 bases). Germline CDR1 is SGHTA and CDR2 is FQGNSA. V lost 2 bases and J lost 5, with 15 bases in between. The CDR3 is 15 residues long. CDR3 residues: CASSLQPTRGTEAFF. The CDR3 nucleotides are TGTGCCAGCAGCTTACAACCTACAAGGGGGACTGAAGCTTTCTTT.

This clonotype appeared a few times. The rearrangement links TRBV20-1 to TRBJ2-5; 9 bases line up with TRBD2. The germline V gene encodes CDR1 DFQATT and CDR2 SNEGSKA (reference sequence). The J segment lost 4 bases and the V segment lost 4 bases, leaving 1 base of the junction unmatched. The CDR3 runs to 12 residues. For the CDR3, the DNA is TGCAGTGCTACTAGCGGGATAGAGACCCAGTACTTC. Encoded protein: CSATSGIETQYF.

The genes are TRBV27 and TRBJ1-5; D remains ambiguous. The CDR3 loop spans 13 amino acids. Between the trimmed V and J ends, which lost 3 bases and 1 base, there was a span of 4 bases. The germline V gene has CDR1 MNHEY and CDR2 SMNVEV (reference sequence). The CDR3 is CASSLVSNQPQHF. CDR3 coding DNA: TGTGCCAGCAGTTTGGTCAGCAATCAGCCCCAGCATTTT.

This chain joins TRBV7-3 and TRBJ2-5; 7 nucleotides line up with TRBD2. Germline assignment: CDR1 SGHTA and CDR2 FQGTGA. V lost 5 bases and J lost 5; bases outside the gene matches: 8. The CDR3 loop spans 14 amino acids. The CDR3 is CASSASGGRETQYF. The DNA of the CDR3 is TGTGCCAGCAGCGCCTCGGGGGGTCGGGAGACCCAGTACTTC. Using reference TRBV7-3 and TRBJ2-5 for the parts outside the CDR3, the full variable domain is GAGVSQTPSNKVTEKGKYVELRCDPISGHTALYWYRQSLGQGPEFLIYFQGTGAADDSGLPNDRFFAVRPEGSVSTLKIQRTERGDSAVYLCASSASGGRETQYFGPGTRLLVL.

The chain is built from TRBV6-1 and TRBJ2-5; tentatively, D is TRBD1 (5 bases). CDR1 is MNHNS, CDR2 SASEGT, per germline. This CDR3 has 15 residues. The V gene lost 4 bases and the J gene lost 4 bases, with 16 bases spanning the gap. The CDR3 DNA reads TGTGCCAGCAGTGGGAACTATATCCAGGGAGAGACCCAGTACTTC. It codes for CASSGNYIQGETQYF.

This chain connects TRBV19 to TRBJ1-5, with 7 bases identical to TRBD1. The trim removed 3 bases at V and 0 bases at J, leaving 5 bases unmatched. The CDR3 contains 16 residues. Per germline, CDR1 LNHDA and CDR2 SQIVND (reference sequence). The CDR3: CASSMGQGVSNQPQHF. The CDR3 coding sequence is TGTGCCAGTAGTATGGGGCAGGGGGTTAGCAATCAGCCCCAGCATTTT.

The chain links TRBV20-1 to TRBJ1-1, with 7 bases identical to TRBD1. Germline CDR1 is DFQATT and CDR2 is SNEGSKA (reference sequence). The CDR3 extends over 14 amino acids. J was trimmed by 4 bases and V by 2 bases; bases with no gene match: 7. CDR3 sequence reads: CSARSGTEGTEAFF. CDR3 nucleotides: TGCAGTGCTAGATCCGGGACAGAAGGCACTGAAGCTTTCTTT.

This chain links TRBV12-3 or TRBV12-4 with TRBJ2-7; tentative D call: TRBD2 (6 bases). The length of the CDR3 is 14 residues. V was clipped by 5 bases and J by 5 bases, with 16 bases between them. CDR3 loop: CASSAGPLGNEQYF. The DNA for the CDR3 is TGTGCCAGCAGTGCGGGACCCCTGGGGAACGAGCAGTACTTC.

The chain links TRBV6-1 to TRBJ1-1; no firm D call. The CDR3 runs 14 residues. V was trimmed by 1 base and J by 0 bases, leaving 6 bases between them. Germline values: CDR1 MNHNS, CDR2 SASEGT. In nucleotides, the CDR3 is TGTGCCAGCAGTGAAGGGACCATGAACACTGAAGCTTTCTTT. Amino acids: CASSEGTMNTEAFF.

This clonotype was counted only a few times. This rearrangement joins TRBV6-4 to TRBJ2-3, with 9 bases lining up with TRBD2. The CDR3 totals 17 residues. J lost 2 bases, V lost 5 bases, and 11 bases had no gene match. CDR1 is MRHNA, CDR2 SNTAGT, per germline. In nucleotides, the CDR3 is TGTGCCAGCAGTCCCATTAGCGGGAGCCCCCACACAGATACGCAGTATTTT. It encodes CASSPISGSPHTDTQYF.

This clonotype was observed a handful of times. The V gene is TRBV6-5, the J gene TRBJ2-7; the D gene is possibly TRBD2 (6 bases). Germline assignment: CDR1 MNHEY and CDR2 SVGAGI. The CDR3 runs 15 residues. Trimming removed 0 bases from V and 0 bases from J, with 9 bases in between. The CDR3 is CASSYSAGTSYEQYF. The DNA of the CDR3 is TGTGCCAGCAGTTACTCTGCGGGGACCTCCTACGAGCAGTACTTC.

The chain carries TRBV6-1 and TRBJ2-4, with 7 bases identical to TRBD2. J gave up 1 base and V 8 bases, and 11 bases lay outside the gene matches. This CDR3 region has 16 residues. Germline V gene data show CDR1 as MNHNS and CDR2 as SASEGT. The CDR3 nucleotides read TGTGCCAGCGAATGGGGGGGGTGGAACGCCAAAAACATTCAGTACTTC. It specifies CASEWGGWNAKNIQYF.

The rearrangement uses TRBV19 and TRBJ2-3; D might be TRBD2 (5 bases). This CDR3 comprises 13 residues. The germline V gene has CDR1 LNHDA and CDR2 SQIVND (reference sequence). The CDR3 protein is CASGKRLTDTQYF. The CDR3 nucleotides are TGTGCATCCGGGAAGCGGCTCACAGATACGCAGTATTTT.

V and J are TRBV6-8 and TRBJ1-6; the match to TRBD1 covers 8 bases. The CDR3 is made up of 14 amino acids. V shed 4 bases, J shed 7 bases, and the junction held 3 bases outside the gene matches. Per germline, CDR1 MNHGY and CDR2 SAAAGT. In DNA, the CDR3 is TGTGCCAGCAGTTCGACAGGGGTAAATTCACCCCTCCACTTT. This gives the protein CASSSTGVNSPLHF.

Of note for this clonotype: A single base separates this from a much larger clone, so it may be a read error. The chain uses TRBV6-1 and TRBJ1-1; no clear D. The CDR3 spans 15 residues. Germline lookup yields CDR1 MNHNS and CDR2 SASEGT. The V end was cut by 6 bases, the J end by 10 bases, with 24 bases between. The CDR3 region has the DNA TGTGCCAGCAGCACTCTCACCGAGGCTTGGGGTGTAGCTTTCTTT. Translated, it gives CASSTLTEAWGVAFF.

This clonotype has only a few counts. The chain uses TRBV20-1 and TRBJ1-2, with 8 positions matching TRBD1. Germline V gene sequence: CDR1 DFQATT, CDR2 SNEGSKA (reference sequence). With V trimmed by 3 bases and J by 5 bases, 11 bases remained unmatched. The CDR3 covers 15 residues. The CDR3 reads CSARPLRGQGYGYTF. In DNA, the CDR3 is TGCAGTGCTAGGCCCCTCAGGGGGCAAGGGTATGGCTACACCTTC.

The V and J genes are TRBV11-3 and TRBJ2-1, with 9 bases aligning to TRBD2. Per germline, CDR1 SGHNT and CDR2 YENEEA. This CDR3 has 17 residues. After removal of 1 base from V and 6 bases from J, the junction contained 10 bases not matched to a gene. As DNA, the CDR3 is TGTGCCAGCAGCTTAGGGGGCTGGCGGGGGGGCGGCAATGAGCAGTTCTTC. This encodes CASSLGGWRGGGNEQFF.

The chain combines TRBV2 with TRBJ1-1; D is uncertain. The CDR3 length is 13 residues. The germline V gene has CDR1 SNHLY and CDR2 FYNNEI. The germline V and J ends were trimmed by 1 base and 6 bases, with 9 bases remaining between them. The CDR3: CASSEVRSAEAFF. As DNA, the CDR3 is TGTGCCAGCAGTGAAGTTAGGAGCGCTGAAGCTTTCTTT.

This clonotype was detected only a few times. This rearrangement joins TRBV24-1 to TRBJ2-7; 10 nucleotides align to TRBD1. Germline V gene lookup returns CDR1 KGHDR and CDR2 SFDVKD. V dropped 4 bases and J dropped 5; count of bases not matched to a gene: 7. CDR3 length: 15 amino acids. CDR3: CATSDTGTGAHEQYF. The DNA for the CDR3 is TGTGCCACCAGTGACACCGGGACAGGGGCCCACGAGCAGTACTTC.

In this sample, this clonotype turned up a few times. This chain joins TRBV5-4 and TRBJ2-3, with 11 bases that match TRBD1. CDR3 size: 17 residues. Per the germline V gene, CDR1 is SGHNT and CDR2 is YYREEE (reference sequence). Trimming removed 4 bases from V and 3 bases from J; junction bases left unmatched: 10. CDR3: CASSRAPGQGVTDTQYF. As DNA, the CDR3 is TGTGCCAGCAGCCGGGCACCGGGACAGGGGGTGACAGATACGCAGTATTTT. Supplemented by reference TRBV5-4 and TRBJ2-3, the full variable domain reads ETGVTQSPTHLIKTRGQQVTLRCSSQSGHNTVSWYQQALGQGPQFIFQYYREEENGRGNFPPRFSGLQFPNYSSELNVNALELDDSALYLCASSRAPGQGVTDTQYFGPGTRLTVL.